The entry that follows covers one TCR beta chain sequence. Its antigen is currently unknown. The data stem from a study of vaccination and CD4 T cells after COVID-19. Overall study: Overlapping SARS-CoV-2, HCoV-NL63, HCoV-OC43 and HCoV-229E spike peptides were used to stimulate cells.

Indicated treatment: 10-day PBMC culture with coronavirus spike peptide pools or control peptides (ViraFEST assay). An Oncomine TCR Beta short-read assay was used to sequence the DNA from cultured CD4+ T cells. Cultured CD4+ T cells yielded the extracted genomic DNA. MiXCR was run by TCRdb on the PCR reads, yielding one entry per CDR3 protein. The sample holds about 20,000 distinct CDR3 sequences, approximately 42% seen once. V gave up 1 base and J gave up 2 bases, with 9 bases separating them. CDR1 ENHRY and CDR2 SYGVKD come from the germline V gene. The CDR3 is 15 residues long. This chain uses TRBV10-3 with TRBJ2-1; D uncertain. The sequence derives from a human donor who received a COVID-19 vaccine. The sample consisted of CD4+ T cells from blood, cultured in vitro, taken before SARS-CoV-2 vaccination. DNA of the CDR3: TGTGCCATCAGTGAGTATAAGGGAACCTACAATGAGCAGTTCTTC. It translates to CAISEYKGTYNEQFF.